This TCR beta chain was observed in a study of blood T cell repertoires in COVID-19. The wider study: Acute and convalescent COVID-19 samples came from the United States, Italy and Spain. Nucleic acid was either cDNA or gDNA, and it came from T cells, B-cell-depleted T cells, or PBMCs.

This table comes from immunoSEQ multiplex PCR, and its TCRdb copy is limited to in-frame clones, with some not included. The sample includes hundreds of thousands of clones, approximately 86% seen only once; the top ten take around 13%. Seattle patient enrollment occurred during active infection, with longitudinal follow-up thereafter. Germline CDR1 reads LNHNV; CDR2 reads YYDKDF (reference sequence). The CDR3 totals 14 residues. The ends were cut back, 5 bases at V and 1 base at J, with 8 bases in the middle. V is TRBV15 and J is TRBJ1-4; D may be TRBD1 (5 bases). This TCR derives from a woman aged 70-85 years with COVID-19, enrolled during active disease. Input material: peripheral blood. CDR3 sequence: CATSAGLTNEKLFF. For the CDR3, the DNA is TGTGCCACCAGCGCAGGGTTAACTAATGAAAAACTGTTTTTT.